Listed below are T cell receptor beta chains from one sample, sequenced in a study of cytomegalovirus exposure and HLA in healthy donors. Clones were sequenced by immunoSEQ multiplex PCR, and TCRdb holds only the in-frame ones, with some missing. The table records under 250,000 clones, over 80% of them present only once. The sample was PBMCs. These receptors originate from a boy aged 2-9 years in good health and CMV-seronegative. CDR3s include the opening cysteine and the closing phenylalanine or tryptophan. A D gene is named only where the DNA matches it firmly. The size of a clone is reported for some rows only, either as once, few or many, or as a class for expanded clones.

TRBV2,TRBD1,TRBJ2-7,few,TGTGCCAGCAGTGGGGACAGGGCAAGATGGGAGCAGTACTTC,CASSGDRARWEQYF
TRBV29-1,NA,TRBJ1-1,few,TGCAGCGGTCTACAGGGAAGAGGTACTGAAGCTTTCTTT,CSGLQGRGTEAFF
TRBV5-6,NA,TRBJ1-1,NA,TGTGCCAGCAGCTCGACTTGGGGGGTTAACACTGAAGCTTTCTTT,CASSSTWGVNTEAFF
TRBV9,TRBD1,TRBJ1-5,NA,TGTGCCAGCAGCGTAGTCTCCAGGGGGCTCGGGGGCAATCAGCCCCAGCATTTT,CASSVVSRGLGGNQPQHF
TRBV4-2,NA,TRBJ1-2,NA,TGTGCCAGCAGCCAAGAACGGACAGTTAACTATGGCTACACCTTC,CASSQERTVNYGYTF
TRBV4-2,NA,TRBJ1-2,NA,TGTGCCAGCAGCCAAGTAAGAGAGAATGGCTACACCTTC,CASSQVRENGYTF
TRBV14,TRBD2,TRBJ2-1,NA,TGTGCCAGCAGCCAAGAGCGGGAGAGTTACAATGAGCAGTTCTTC,CASSQERESYNEQFF
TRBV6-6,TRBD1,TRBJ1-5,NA,TGTGCCAGCATTGACAGGGGGAATCAGCCCCAGCATTTT,CASIDRGNQPQHF
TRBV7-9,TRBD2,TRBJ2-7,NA,TGTTCCAGCAGCCCTCCGGTAGCGGGAACCTACGAGCAGTACTTC,CSSSPPVAGTYEQYF
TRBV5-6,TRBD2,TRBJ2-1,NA,TGTGCCAGCACCCTCGGGCTAGCGGGGATCAATGAGCAGTTCTTC,CASTLGLAGINEQFF
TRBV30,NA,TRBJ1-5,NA,TGTGCCTGGAGTTGGGACTCTCAGCCCCAGCATTTT,CAWSWDSQPQHF
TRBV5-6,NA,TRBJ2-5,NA,TGTGCCAGCAGCTTCGACCGTGGGGAGCAGTACTTC,CASSFDRGEQYF
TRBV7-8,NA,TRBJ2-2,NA,TGTGCCAGCAGCCTCCAGGGTGCCGGGGAGCTGTTTTTT,CASSLQGAGELFF
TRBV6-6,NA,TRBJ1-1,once,TGTGCCAGCCAGAACACTGAAGCTTTCTTT,CASQNTEAFF
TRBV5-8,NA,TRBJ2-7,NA,TGTGCCAGCAGCTTGGGCGAGAGCTCCTACGAGCAGTACTTC,CASSLGESSYEQYF
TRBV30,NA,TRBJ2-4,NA,TGTGCCTGGAGTGCAGGGAACATTCAGTACTTC,CAWSAGNIQYF
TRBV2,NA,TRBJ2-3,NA,TGTGCCAGCGGGGGGAGCACAGATACGCAGTATTTT,CASGGSTDTQYF
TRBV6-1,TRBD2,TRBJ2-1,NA,TGTGCCAGCAGTGATAGGGATATTGGAATAAGCGGGAGGGAGCAGTTCTTC,CASSDRDIGISGREQFF
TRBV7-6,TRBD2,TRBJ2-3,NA,TGTGCCAGCAGCTTACTGGCGGGAGGGCCCTCGCGGACAGATACGCAGTATTTT,CASSLLAGGPSRTDTQYF
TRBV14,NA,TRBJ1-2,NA,TGTGCCAGCAGCCAAGAGGCAGGTGGCGGCTACACCTTC,CASSQEAGGGYTF
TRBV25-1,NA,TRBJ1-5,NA,TGTGCCAGCAGTGTATGGGGAGATCAGCCCCAGCATTTT,CASSVWGDQPQHF
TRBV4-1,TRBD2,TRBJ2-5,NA,TGCGCCAGCAGCCTGACTGCGGGGGGGGAGACCCAGTACTTC,CASSLTAGGETQYF